This TCR beta chain was recovered during a study of tumor-infiltrating lymphocytes in primary liver carcinoma. Across the study: Participating patients were men and women between 30 and 69 years old. Among the tumors, stages were T1-T3 N0M0 and sizes roughly 4.2 to 11 cm.

The germline CDR1 and CDR2 sequences are SGHAT and FQNNGV. Trimming stripped 3 bases from V and 5 bases from J, with 13 bases between. The CDR3 runs to 15 residues. Production of TCR beta cDNA used approximately 0.55 ug total RNA together with a constant-region primer. Slightly modified ARM-PCR with three nested multiplex PCR rounds yielded TCR beta libraries. Both of the initial two PCR rounds ran for approximately 11 cycles and employed TRBV1-TRBV30 forward primers alongside a C-beta reverse primer. TCRdb used MiXCR to reprocess the multiplex PCR reads, holding one entry per CDR3 protein. There are about 350,000 distinct CDR3 sequences in the sample; approximately 65% occur only once, and roughly 6% lies in the top ten. In its sample, this clonotype was seen many times. Researchers drew blood RNA from unsorted whole blood and extracted germline DNA as well. None of the patients had received treatment, and all had chronic HBV infection.

The TCR was taken from a man aged 35-49 years with primary liver carcinoma and hepatitis B virus infection. The rearrangement joins TRBV11-2 to TRBJ2-2; perhaps D is TRBD1 or TRBD2 (5 bases each). The material sequenced was peripheral blood. CDR3 nucleotides: TGTGCCAGCAGCTTTAGGGTGGGGGAAACCGGGGAGCTGTTTTTT. Encoded protein: CASSFRVGETGELFF.